A single sample is the source of the 14 T cell receptor beta chains below, sequenced in a study of cytomegalovirus exposure and HLA in healthy donors. PCR was performed using 60 Vbeta and 13 Jbeta primers. This table comes from immunoSEQ multiplex PCR, and its TCRdb copy is limited to in-frame clones, with some not included. The sample lists 120,000 to 150,000 clones, around 76% occurring once. The sample taken for sequencing was PBMCs. The receptors were sampled from a man younger than 35 in good health and CMV-seronegative.

The J gene is TRBJ1-1, the V gene TRBV6-5; possibly TRBD1 for D (5 bases). V was trimmed by 7 bases and J by 2 bases, leaving 17 bases between them. The CDR3 consists of 15 residues. Germline V gene lookup returns CDR1 MNHEY and CDR2 SVGAGI. This CDR3 reads CASTPRDYLNTEAFF. In nucleotides, the CDR3 is TGTGCCAGCACCCCCAGGGACTACCTAAACACTGAAGCTTTCTTT.

Worth noting for this clone: At the DNA level, this CDR3 is encoded by other sequences in the same sample as well. This rearrangement joins TRBV15 to TRBJ2-5, with 10 bases matching TRBD1. The germline gives CDR1 LNHNV, CDR2 YYDKDF (reference sequence). V lost 3 bases and J lost 2; bases outside the gene matches: 0. The CDR3 is made up of 14 amino acids. This CDR3 reads CATSRDRGQETQYF. The CDR3 bases are TGTGCCACCAGCAGGGACAGGGGGCAAGAGACCCAGTACTTC.

The chain couples TRBV19 to TRBJ2-1, with 9 bases lining up with TRBD1. V lost 5 bases and J lost 1; bases outside the gene matches: 6. CDR3 length equals 16 residues. CDR1 LNHDA and CDR2 SQIVND come from the germline V gene (reference sequence). CDR3 loop: CASSPGQGRSYNEQFF. As DNA, the CDR3 is TGTGCCAGTAGTCCAGGACAGGGGCGGTCCTACAATGAGCAGTTCTTC.

The chain has TRBV30 and TRBJ2-4, with D possibly TRBD1 on 6 matching bases. Germline CDR1 is GTSNPN and CDR2 is SVGIG (reference sequence). CDR3 size: 15 residues. The V end lost 8 bases, the J end lost 0 bases, and 17 bases lay between the germline ends. The DNA for the CDR3 is TGTGCCGCCCGGGACACAGCCAGAGCCAAAAACATTCAGTACTTC. This translates into CAARDTARAKNIQYF.

There are a few counts of this clone. The chain recombines TRBV19 with TRBJ1-1; 9 nucleotides align to TRBD1. After removal of 5 bases from V and 7 bases from J, the junction contained 11 bases not matched to a gene. Germline CDR1 reads LNHDA; CDR2 reads SQIVND (reference sequence). This CDR3 comprises 15 residues. The CDR3 DNA reads as TGTGCCAGTAGTCCGGGACAGGGTGTAGGGGTTGAAGCTTTCTTT. Encoded protein: CASSPGQGVGVEAFF.

The chain combines TRBV9 with TRBJ1-2; TRBD1 matches at 7 bases. Trimming at V came to 2 bases and at J to 0 bases, leaving 4 bases not matched to a gene. The CDR3 extends over 15 amino acids. CDR1 and CDR2 (germline): SGDLS, YYNGEE. In nucleotides, the CDR3 is TGTGCCAGCAGCGTCGGGACAGAGGCTAACTATGGCTACACCTTC. Protein product: CASSVGTEANYGYTF.

This chain uses TRBV4-1 with TRBJ2-7; 9 nucleotides align to TRBD1. V dropped 1 base and J dropped 4; count of bases not matched to a gene: 8. CDR3 size: 16 residues. Germline loops: CDR1 MGHRA, CDR2 YSYEKL. The CDR3: CASSQAPGQGPYEQYF. CDR3 nucleotides: TGCGCCAGCAGCCAAGCACCGGGACAGGGTCCTTACGAGCAGTACTTC.

For the CDR3, the DNA is TGTGCCAGCAGGGACAGGGCTCTACGTAACTATGGCTACACCTTC. It encodes CASRDRALRNYGYTF. This rearrangement joins TRBV6-1 to TRBJ1-2, with 8 bases fitting TRBD1. The CDR3 runs 15 residues. Germline CDR1 is MNHNS and CDR2 is SASEGT. The ends lost 6 bases at V and 1 base at J; junction bases unmatched: 7.

The chain has TRBV7-3 and TRBJ2-5; 12 bases match TRBD2. This CDR3 is built from 16 residues. Germline V gene sequence: CDR1 SGHTA, CDR2 FQGTGA. V gave up 2 bases and J gave up 2 bases; unmatched junction bases: 3. CDR3 residues: CASSLGLAGPQETQYF. In nucleotides, the CDR3 is TGTGCCAGCAGCTTAGGACTAGCGGGGCCTCAAGAGACCCAGTACTTC.

The chain employs TRBV2 and TRBJ1-3; D call uncertain. The CDR3 totals 15 residues. With 6 bases removed from V and 2 bases from J, the gap between germline ends came to 14 bases. Germline V gene data show CDR1 as SNHLY and CDR2 as FYNNEI. The CDR3 sequence: CASRQESAAGNTIYF. The CDR3 region has the DNA TGTGCCAGCAGGCAGGAGTCAGCGGCTGGAAACACCATATATTTT.

The chain carries TRBV12-5 and TRBJ2-7, with D perhaps matching TRBD1 (6 bases). Germline values: CDR1 LGHNT, CDR2 FRNRAP. The CDR3 sequence is 15 residues long. V was trimmed by 5 bases and J by 0 bases, leaving 14 bases between them. The CDR3 bases are TGTGCTAGTGGTCCAGGGGTGACACTCTCCTACGAGCAGTACTTC. Its translation: CASGPGVTLSYEQYF.

This chain joins TRBV10-2 and TRBJ2-7; TRBD2 might be the D (5 bases). This CDR3 region has 11 residues. Germline CDR1 is WSHSY and CDR2 is SAAADI. Trimming pared 2 bases from V and 6 bases from J, leaving 5 bases between. CDR3: CASSEGSEQYF. CDR3 nucleotide sequence: TGCGCCAGCAGTGAGGGGAGCGAGCAGTACTTC.

In this sample, this clone turned up a few times. The chain joins TRBV30 to TRBJ1-2, with D possibly TRBD1 on 6 matching bases. This CDR3 is 15 amino acids long. V was trimmed by 1 base and J by 4 bases, leaving 16 bases between them. Germline lookup yields CDR1 GTSNPN and CDR2 SVGIG (reference sequence). For the CDR3, the DNA is TGTGCCTGGAGTGCCCCGACGGGGGGCGGCTATGGCTACACCTTC. This gives the protein CAWSAPTGGGYGYTF. The full variable domain, with the rest looked up from reference TRBV30 and TRBJ1-2, is SQTIHQWPATLVQPVGSPLSLECTVEGTSNPNLYWYRQAAGRGLQLLFYSVGIGQISSEVPQNLSASRPQDRQFILSSKKLLLSDSGFYLCAWSAPTGGGYGYTFGSGTRLTVV.

V is TRBV6-1 and J is TRBJ2-5, with 7 bases identical to TRBD2. The J call is doubtful: the DNA matches TRBJ2-7 better. The germline gives CDR1 MNHNS, CDR2 SASEGT. The CDR3 loop spans 15 amino acids. The CDR3 sequence: CASSLTSRSSYEQYF. The DNA of the CDR3 is TGTGCCAGCAGCCTGACTAGCAGAAGCTCCTACGAGCAGTACTTC.